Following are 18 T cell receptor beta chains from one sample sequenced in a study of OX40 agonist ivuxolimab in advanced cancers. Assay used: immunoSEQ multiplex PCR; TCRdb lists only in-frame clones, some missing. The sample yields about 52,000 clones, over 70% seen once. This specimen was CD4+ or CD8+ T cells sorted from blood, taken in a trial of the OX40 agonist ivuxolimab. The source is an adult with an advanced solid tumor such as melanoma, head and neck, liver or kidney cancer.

CDR3 loop: CASSTNRDSVDYGYTF. CDR3 bases: TGCGCCAGCAGCACAAACCGGGACAGTGTGGACTATGGCTACACCTTC. V is TRBV4-1 and J is TRBJ1-2; 7 bases agree with TRBD1. Germline-derived CDR1 and CDR2 are MGHRA and YSYEKL. The CDR3 runs 16 residues. Unmatched junction bases numbered 12, after V lost 5 bases and J lost 3 bases.

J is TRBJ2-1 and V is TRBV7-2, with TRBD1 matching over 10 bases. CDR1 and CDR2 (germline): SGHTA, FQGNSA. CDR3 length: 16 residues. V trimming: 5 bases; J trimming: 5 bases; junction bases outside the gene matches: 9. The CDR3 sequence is CASSPGRGTGDNEQFF. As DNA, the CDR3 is TGTGCCAGCAGCCCAGGCCGAGGGACAGGGGACAATGAGCAGTTCTTC. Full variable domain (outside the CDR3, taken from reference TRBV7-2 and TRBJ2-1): GAGVSQSPSNKVTEKGKDVELRCDPISGHTALYWYRQSLGQGLEFLIYFQGNSAPDKSGLPSDRFSAERTGGSVSTLTIQRTQQEDSAVYLCASSPGRGTGDNEQFFGPGTRLTVL.

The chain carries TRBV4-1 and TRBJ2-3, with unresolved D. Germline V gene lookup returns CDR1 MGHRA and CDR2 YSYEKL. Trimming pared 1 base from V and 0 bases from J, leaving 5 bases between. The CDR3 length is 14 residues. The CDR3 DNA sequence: TGCGCCAGCAGCCAAGGGGATAGCACAGATACGCAGTATTTT. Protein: CASSQGDSTDTQYF.

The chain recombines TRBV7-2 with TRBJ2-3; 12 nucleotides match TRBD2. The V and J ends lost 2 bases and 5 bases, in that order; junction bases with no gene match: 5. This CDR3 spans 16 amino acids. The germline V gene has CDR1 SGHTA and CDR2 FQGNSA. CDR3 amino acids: CASSLRLAGAEDTQYF. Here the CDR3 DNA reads TGTGCCAGCAGCTTAAGACTAGCGGGGGCAGAAGATACGCAGTATTTT. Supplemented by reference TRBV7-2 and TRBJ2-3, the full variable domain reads GAGVSQSPSNKVTEKGKDVELRCDPISGHTALYWYRQSLGQGLEFLIYFQGNSAPDKSGLPSDRFSAERTGGSVSTLTIQRTQQEDSAVYLCASSLRLAGAEDTQYFGPGTRLTVL.

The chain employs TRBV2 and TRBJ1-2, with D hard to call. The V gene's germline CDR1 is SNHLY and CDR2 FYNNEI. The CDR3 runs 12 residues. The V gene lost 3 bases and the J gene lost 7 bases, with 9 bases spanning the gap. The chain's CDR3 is CASSDNGVGYTF. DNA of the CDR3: TGTGCCAGCAGTGATAACGGGGTTGGCTACACCTTC.

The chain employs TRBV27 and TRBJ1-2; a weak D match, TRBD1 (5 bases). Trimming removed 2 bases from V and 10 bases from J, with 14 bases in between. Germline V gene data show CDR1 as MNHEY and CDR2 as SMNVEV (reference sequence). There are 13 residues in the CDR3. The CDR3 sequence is CASSLVQAADYTF. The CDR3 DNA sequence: TGTGCCAGCAGTTTAGTACAGGCCGCCGACTACACCTTC.

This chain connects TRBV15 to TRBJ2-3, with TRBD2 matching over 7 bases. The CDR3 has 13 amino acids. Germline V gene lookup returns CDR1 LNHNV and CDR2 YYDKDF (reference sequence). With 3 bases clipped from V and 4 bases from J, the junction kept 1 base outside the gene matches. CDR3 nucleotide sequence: TGTGCCACCAGCAGGGGGGGGGCAGATACGCAGTATTTT. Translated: CATSRGGADTQYF.

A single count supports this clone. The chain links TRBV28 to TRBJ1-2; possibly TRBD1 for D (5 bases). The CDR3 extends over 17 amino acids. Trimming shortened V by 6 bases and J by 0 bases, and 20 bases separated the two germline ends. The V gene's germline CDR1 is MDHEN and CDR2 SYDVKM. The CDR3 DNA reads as TGTGCCAGCAGCTGGACTAAGGGGACGGTTGCTAACTATGGCTACACCTTC. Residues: CASSWTKGTVANYGYTF.

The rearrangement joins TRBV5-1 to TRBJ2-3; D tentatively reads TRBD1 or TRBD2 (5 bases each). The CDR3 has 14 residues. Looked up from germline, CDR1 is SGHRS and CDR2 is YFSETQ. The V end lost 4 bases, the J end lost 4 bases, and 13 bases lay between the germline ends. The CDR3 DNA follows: TGCGCCAGCAGCCTCGAAGGGACGGCAGATACGCAGTATTTT. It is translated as CASSLEGTADTQYF.

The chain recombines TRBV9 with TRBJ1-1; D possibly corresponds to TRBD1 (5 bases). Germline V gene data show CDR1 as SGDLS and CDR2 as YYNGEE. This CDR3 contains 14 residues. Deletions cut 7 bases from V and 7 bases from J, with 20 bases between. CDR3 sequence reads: CASGKGWGMGEAFF. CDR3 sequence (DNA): TGTGCCAGCGGGAAGGGGTGGGGAATGGGTGAAGCTTTCTTT.

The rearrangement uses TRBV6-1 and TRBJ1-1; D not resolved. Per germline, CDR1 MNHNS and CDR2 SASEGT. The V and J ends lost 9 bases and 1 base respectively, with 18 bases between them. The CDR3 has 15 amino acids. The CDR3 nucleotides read TGTGCCAGTAGATTGGGAACAGAACCGAACACTGAAGCTTTCTTT. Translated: CASRLGTEPNTEAFF.

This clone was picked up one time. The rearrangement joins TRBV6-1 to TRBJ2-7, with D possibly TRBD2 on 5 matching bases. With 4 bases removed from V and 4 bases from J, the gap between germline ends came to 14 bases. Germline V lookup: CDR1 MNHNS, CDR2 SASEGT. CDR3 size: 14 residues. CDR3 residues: CASSGRLGVYEQYF. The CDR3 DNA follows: TGTGCCAGCAGTGGACGCCTCGGGGTATACGAGCAGTACTTC.

In DNA form, the CDR3 reads TGTGCCTGGGGAGGACAGGGGTTTGGTGGCTACACCTTC. Protein product: CAWGGQGFGGYTF. The chain employs TRBV30 and TRBJ1-2; 9 bases line up with TRBD1. V dropped 5 bases and J dropped 7; count of bases not matched to a gene: 8. The CDR3 runs to 13 residues. The germline gives CDR1 GTSNPN, CDR2 SVGIG (reference sequence).

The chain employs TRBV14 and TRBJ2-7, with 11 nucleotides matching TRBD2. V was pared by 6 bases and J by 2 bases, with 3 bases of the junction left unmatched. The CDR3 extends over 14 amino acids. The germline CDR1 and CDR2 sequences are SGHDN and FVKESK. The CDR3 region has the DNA TGTGCCAGCAGTTTAGCGGGAGGGCCCTACGAGCAGTACTTC. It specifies CASSLAGGPYEQYF.

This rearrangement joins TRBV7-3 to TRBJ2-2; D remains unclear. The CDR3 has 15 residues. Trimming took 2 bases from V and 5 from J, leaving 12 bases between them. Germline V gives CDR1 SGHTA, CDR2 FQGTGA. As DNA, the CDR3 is TGTGCCAGCAGCTTATCACCGGTGTATACCGGGGAGCTGTTTTTT. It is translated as CASSLSPVYTGELFF.

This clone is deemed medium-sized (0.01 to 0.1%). CDR3 region: CASSPWDRPFYYTF. DNA of the CDR3: TGTGCCAGCAGCCCCTGGGACAGGCCTTTTTATTACACCTTC. V and J are TRBV5-6 and TRBJ1-2; the match to TRBD1 covers 8 bases. J lost 11 bases, V lost 4 bases, and 13 bases had no gene match. The CDR3 loop spans 14 amino acids. CDR1 SGHDT and CDR2 YYEEEE come from the germline V gene.

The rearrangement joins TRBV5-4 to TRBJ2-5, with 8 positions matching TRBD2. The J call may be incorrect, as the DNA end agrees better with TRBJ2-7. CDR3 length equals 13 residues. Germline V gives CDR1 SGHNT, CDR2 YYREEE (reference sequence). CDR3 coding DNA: TGTGCCAGCAGCGGAGGGACTAGCTACGAGCAGTACTTC. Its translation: CASSGGTSYEQYF.

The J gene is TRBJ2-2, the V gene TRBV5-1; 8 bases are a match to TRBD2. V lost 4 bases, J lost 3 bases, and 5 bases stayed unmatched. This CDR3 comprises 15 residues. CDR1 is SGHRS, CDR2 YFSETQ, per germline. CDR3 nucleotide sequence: TGCGCCAGCAGCCCAGGACTAGCCGACACCGGGGAGCTGTTTTTT. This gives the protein CASSPGLADTGELFF.